This paragraph reports one TCR beta chain. As yet, its antigen is unknown. The junction shows a germline mismatch at one end, possibly a read error. RNA was extracted from bulk tissue without any cell sorting. This non-tumor lung sample came from over 3 cm beyond the tumor edge. Donors were chemotherapy-naive, newly diagnosed lung cancer surgical patients in China, August–November 2014. The library came from three nested PCR rounds adapted from ARM-PCR protocols. Using its own MiXCR run on the multiplex PCR reads, TCRdb lists one record per CDR3 protein. The table includes fewer than 100,000 distinct CDR3 sequences, about 77% detected once. This sample stems from a study of tumor and adjacent non-tumor tissue in lung cancer. Study information: Stage I to III disease affected over nine men and roughly 5 women aged about 30 to 85. Findings of the study overall: Significantly higher TCR diversity was found in tumor than normal lung.

The sample was distant non-tumor lung tissue. The TCR sequence derives from a woman aged 45 to 65 with non-small cell lung cancer.

The CDR3 DNA follows: TGCGCCAACAGCCAAGTAACCAGGTCCAATCAGCCCCAGCATTTT. This encodes CANSQVTRSNQPQHF. This chain links TRBV4-1 with TRBJ1-5; D is uncertain. This CDR3 comprises 15 residues. CDR1 MGHRA and CDR2 YSYEKL come from the germline V gene.